This passage covers 16 T cell receptor beta chains from one sample sequenced in a study of OX40 agonist ivuxolimab in advanced cancers. TCRdb's table, derived via immunoSEQ multiplex PCR, lists solely in-frame clones and lacks some. The data contain around 74,000 clones, 80% to 90% of them singletons. The starting material was CD4+ or CD8+ T cells sorted from blood, obtained in a trial of the OX40 agonist ivuxolimab. The receptor set was obtained from an adult with an advanced solid tumor such as melanoma, head and neck, liver or kidney cancer.

The CDR3 protein is CASSRTGRDGYTF. The CDR3 DNA is TGTGCCAGCAGCCGCACAGGGCGCGATGGCTACACCTTC. The J gene is TRBJ1-2, the V gene TRBV7-2, with D possibly being TRBD1 (6 bases). There are 13 residues in the CDR3. Per the germline V gene, CDR1 is SGHTA and CDR2 is FQGNSA. Trimming pared 5 bases from V and 6 bases from J, leaving 13 bases between.

The sample holds one count of this clone. The V call is TRBV10-3, the J call TRBJ2-5; no clear D. CDR3 length: 13 residues. Per germline, CDR1 ENHRY and CDR2 SYGVKD. V lost 4 bases and J 1 base, leaving 7 bases between the germline ends. The CDR3 DNA reads as TGTGCCATCAGTGTATCCGTCCAAGAGACCCAGTACTTC. Translated, it gives CAISVSVQETQYF.

The V and J genes are TRBV4-1 and TRBJ2-7; no firm D call. CDR1 is MGHRA, CDR2 YSYEKL, per germline. Trimming removed 4 bases from V and 0 bases from J, with 10 bases in between. The CDR3 covers 14 residues. The CDR3 sequence: CASSPDYTSYEQYF. CDR3 bases: TGCGCCAGCAGCCCCGATTACACCTCCTACGAGCAGTACTTC.

This chain connects TRBV6-1 to TRBJ1-4; TRBD1 matches at 11 bases. The CDR3 loop spans 15 amino acids. Germline values: CDR1 MNHNS, CDR2 SASEGT. V lost 4 bases to trimming and J lost 9 bases; unmatched junction nucleotides: 7. The CDR3 sequence: CASSGGGTGGQKLFF. CDR3 sequence (DNA): TGTGCCAGCAGTGGGGGAGGGACAGGGGGTCAAAAACTGTTTTTT.

This chain uses TRBV5-1 with TRBJ2-1; TRBD2 aligns across 14 bases. CDR1 and CDR2 from the germline V gene are SGHRS and YFSETQ. The CDR3 spans 15 residues. V trimming: 4 bases; J trimming: 6 bases; junction bases outside the gene matches: 3. CDR3 sequence: CASSPGLAGGNEQFF. The CDR3 DNA is TGCGCCAGCAGCCCCGGACTAGCGGGAGGCAATGAGCAGTTCTTC.

The chain links TRBV18 to TRBJ2-5; tentatively, D is TRBD1 (6 bases). V dropped 6 bases and J dropped 4 bases, with 18 bases sitting between them. This CDR3 contains 15 residues. Germline CDR1 and CDR2: KGHSH and LQKENI. CDR3 amino acids: CASSFNSGTTETQYF. DNA for the CDR3: TGTGCCAGCTCTTTCAATTCAGGGACAACAGAGACCCAGTACTTC.

The chain uses TRBV11-3 and TRBJ2-7, with TRBD2 matching over 8 bases. Trimming cost V 2 bases and J 6 bases; bases outside gene matches: 9. The CDR3 extends over 15 amino acids. CDR1 and CDR2 from the germline V gene are SGHNT and YENEEA. This CDR3 is CASSLRSGRASEQYF. The CDR3, as DNA: TGTGCCAGCAGCTTACGCAGCGGGAGAGCTTCCGAGCAGTACTTC. Using reference TRBV11-3 and TRBJ2-7 for the parts outside the CDR3, the full variable domain is EAGVVQSPRYKIIEKKQPVAFWCNPISGHNTLYWYLQNLGQGPELLIRYENEEAVDDSQLPKDRFSAERLKGVDSTLKIQPAELGDSAVYLCASSLRSGRASEQYFGPGTRLTVT.

The chain joins TRBV10-1 to TRBJ2-3, with 7 nucleotides matching TRBD1. The CDR3 is 15 amino acids. Germline CDR1 is WNHNN and CDR2 is SYGVQD (reference sequence). V was pared by 0 bases and J by 5 bases, with 5 bases of the junction left unmatched. CDR3 sequence reads: CASSESRQGIDTQYF. The CDR3 nucleotides are TGCGCCAGCAGTGAGTCGAGACAGGGAATAGATACGCAGTATTTT.

This rearrangement joins TRBV10-3 to TRBJ2-3, with TRBD2 identical over 9 bases. The CDR3 covers 16 residues. CDR1 and CDR2 (germline): ENHRY, SYGVKD. After removal of 3 bases from V and 4 bases from J, the junction contained 8 bases not matched to a gene. CDR3 amino acids: CAISEYSSGMADTQYF. In DNA form, the CDR3 reads TGTGCCATCAGTGAATACTCTAGCGGGATGGCAGATACGCAGTATTTT.

The J gene is TRBJ2-1, the V gene TRBV11-2, with unresolved D. The CDR3 extends over 12 amino acids. The V and J ends lost 3 bases and 5 bases respectively, with 5 bases between them. CDR1 is SGHAT and CDR2 is FQNNGV in the germline V gene. CDR3: CASSFLNNEQFF. In DNA form, the CDR3 reads TGTGCCAGCAGCTTTCTTAACAATGAGCAGTTCTTC.

This chain links TRBV7-2 with TRBJ2-3, with D uncertain. The CDR3 runs to 15 residues. The V gene lost 3 bases and the J gene lost 2 bases, with 12 bases spanning the gap. Germline V gives CDR1 SGHTA, CDR2 FQGNSA. The CDR3 sequence: CASSLDRGSTDTQYF. The CDR3 nucleotides are TGTGCCAGCAGCTTGGACCGTGGGTCCACAGATACGCAGTATTTT.

The chain uses TRBV4-2 and TRBJ2-5; D possibly corresponds to TRBD2 (7 bases). The germline V gene has CDR1 LGHNA and CDR2 YNFKEQ. The length of the CDR3 is 16 residues. V lost 3 bases and J lost 4, with 18 bases in between. The CDR3 protein is CASSQTSRGNRETQYF. CDR3 DNA: TGTGCCAGCAGCCAGACTAGCAGGGGTAACAGAGAGACCCAGTACTTC.

The rearrangement joins TRBV19 to TRBJ1-2; TRBD1 aligns across 8 bases. Germline V gene lookup returns CDR1 LNHDA and CDR2 SQIVND (reference sequence). The CDR3 is 14 amino acids. The J segment lost 5 bases and the V segment lost 0 bases, leaving 2 bases of the junction unmatched. The CDR3 coding sequence is TGTGCCAGTAGTATAGAGGACAGGGAATATGGCTACACCTTC. Its translation: CASSIEDREYGYTF.

J is TRBJ2-5 and V is TRBV7-3; the match to TRBD2 covers 9 bases. Trimming at V came to 4 bases and at J to 5 bases, leaving 8 bases not matched to a gene. The CDR3 extends over 15 amino acids. Germline V gene sequence: CDR1 SGHTA, CDR2 FQGTGA. The CDR3 DNA is TGTGCCAGCAGCTCTAGCGGGGCCGTCTGGGAGACCCAGTACTTC. This sequence encodes CASSSSGAVWETQYF.

The V call is TRBV5-1, the J call TRBJ2-3; 12 bases align to TRBD2. Germline loops: CDR1 SGHRS, CDR2 YFSETQ. V trimming: 0 bases; J trimming: 7 bases; junction bases outside the gene matches: 12. The CDR3 length is 18 residues. The CDR3 here is CASSLGVRLAGEGNTQYF. CDR3 coding DNA: TGCGCCAGCAGCTTGGGAGTGAGACTAGCGGGAGAGGGAAATACGCAGTATTTT.

The rearrangement joins TRBV18 to TRBJ2-4; the D is unclear. V was shortened by 5 bases and J by 6 bases, with 14 bases between the two germline ends. This CDR3 region has 14 residues. Germline V lookup: CDR1 KGHSH, CDR2 LQKENI. CDR3 bases: TGTGCCAGCTCATCCGTCACAGTTCCAAACATTCAGTACTTC. It codes for CASSSVTVPNIQYF.